The 6 T cell receptor beta chains below were found in one sample sequenced in a study of cytomegalovirus exposure and HLA in healthy donors. Both 60 Vbeta primers and 13 Jbeta primers went into the PCR. Generated by immunoSEQ multiplex PCR, the TCRdb table keeps only in-frame clones and is missing some. The table records around 200,000 clones, around 75% of them present only once. The sequenced material came from PBMCs. The origin of the receptors is a woman aged 30 to 39 in good health and CMV-seropositive.

This chain connects TRBV10-2 to TRBJ2-7; 11 bases fit TRBD2. Germline CDR1 WSHSY, CDR2 SAAADI. After removal of 1 base from V and 6 bases from J, the junction contained 8 bases not matched to a gene. The CDR3 has 16 amino acids. The DNA of the CDR3 is TGCGCCAGCAGTGAGTTAACTAGCGGGAGTCGAATCGAGCAGTACTTC. It translates to CASSELTSGSRIEQYF.

Here the CDR3 reads CASSPSFSNEQFF. The CDR3 region has the DNA TGTGCCAGCTCACCTTCCTTTAGCAATGAGCAGTTCTTC. The V and J genes are TRBV18 and TRBJ2-1, with unresolved D. The length of the CDR3 is 13 residues. Germline loops: CDR1 KGHSH, CDR2 LQKENI. V lost 3 bases to trimming and J lost 6 bases, with 9 bases between them. Drawing the rest from reference TRBV18 and TRBJ2-1, the complete variable domain is NAGVMQNPRHLVRRRGQEARLRCSPMKGHSHVYWYRQLPEEGLKFMVYLQKENIIDESGMPKERFSAEFPKEGPSILRIQQVVRGDSAAYFCASSPSFSNEQFFGPGTRLTVL.

This clone was observed a single time. The V gene is TRBV11-2, the J gene TRBJ1-1, with 10 bases fitting TRBD1. V shed 4 bases, J shed 1 base, and the junction held 9 bases outside the gene matches. The germline CDR1 and CDR2 sequences are SGHAT and FQNNGV. The CDR3 sequence is 17 residues long. CDR3 in amino acids: CASSSPGQGLRNTEAFF. For the CDR3, the DNA is TGTGCCAGCAGCTCTCCGGGACAGGGGCTGAGGAACACTGAAGCTTTCTTT.

The CDR3 reads CASSRRGTEAFF. CDR3 DNA sequence: TGTGCCAGCAGTCGCAGGGGGACTGAAGCTTTCTTT. V is TRBV6-1 and J is TRBJ1-1; 7 nucleotides match TRBD1. This CDR3 region has 12 residues. The V and J ends lost 5 bases and 5 bases, in that order; junction bases with no gene match: 2. Germline V CDR1 and CDR2: MNHNS, SASEGT.

The J gene is TRBJ1-2, the V gene TRBV19; 8 bases map to TRBD1. V lost 10 bases and J lost 1; bases outside the gene matches: 8. The CDR3 totals 14 residues. CDR1 and CDR2 (germline): LNHDA, SQIVND (reference sequence). The CDR3 loop reads CATEPTGDNYGYTF. The CDR3 DNA sequence: TGTGCCACCGAACCGACAGGGGATAACTATGGCTACACCTTC.

The gene calls are TRBV6-6 and TRBJ2-2; 9 bases are a match to TRBD1. CDR1 is MNHNY and CDR2 is SVGAGI in the germline V gene (reference sequence). The junction had 4 bases not matched to a gene; V was cut back by 3 bases and J by 2 bases. The CDR3 contains 16 residues. The CDR3 is CASSYGQGLNTGELFF. CDR3 nucleotides: TGTGCCAGCAGTTATGGACAGGGGCTAAACACCGGGGAGCTGTTTTTT.